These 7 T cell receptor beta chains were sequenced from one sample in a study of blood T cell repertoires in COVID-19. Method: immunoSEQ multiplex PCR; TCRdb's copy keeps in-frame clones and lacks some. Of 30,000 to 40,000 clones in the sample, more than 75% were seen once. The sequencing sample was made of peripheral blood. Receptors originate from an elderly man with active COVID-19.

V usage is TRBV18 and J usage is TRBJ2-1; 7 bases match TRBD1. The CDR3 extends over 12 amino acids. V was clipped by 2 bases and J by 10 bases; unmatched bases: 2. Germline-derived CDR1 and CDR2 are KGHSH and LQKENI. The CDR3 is CASSPDRVEQFF. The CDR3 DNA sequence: TGTGCCAGCTCACCAGACAGGGTGGAGCAGTTCTTC.

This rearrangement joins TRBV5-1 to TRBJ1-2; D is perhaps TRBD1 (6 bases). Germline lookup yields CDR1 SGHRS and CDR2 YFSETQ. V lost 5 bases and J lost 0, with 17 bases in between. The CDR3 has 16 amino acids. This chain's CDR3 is CASRTQKQGTNYGYTF. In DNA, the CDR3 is TGCGCCAGCAGGACCCAAAAACAGGGCACTAACTATGGCTACACCTTC.

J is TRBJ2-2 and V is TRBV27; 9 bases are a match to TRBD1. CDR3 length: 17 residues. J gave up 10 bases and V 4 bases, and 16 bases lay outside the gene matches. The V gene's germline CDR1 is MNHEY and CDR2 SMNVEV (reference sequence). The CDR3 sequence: CASSSAPGQGVALELFF. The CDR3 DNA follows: TGTGCCAGCAGTTCAGCACCGGGACAGGGAGTGGCCTTGGAGCTGTTTTTT.

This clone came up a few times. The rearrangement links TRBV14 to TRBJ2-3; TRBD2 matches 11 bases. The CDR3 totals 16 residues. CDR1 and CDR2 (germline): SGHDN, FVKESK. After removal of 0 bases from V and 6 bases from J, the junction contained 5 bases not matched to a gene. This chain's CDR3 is CASSQETSGIGDTQYF. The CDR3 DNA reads TGTGCCAGCAGCCAAGAGACTAGCGGGATAGGGGATACGCAGTATTTT.

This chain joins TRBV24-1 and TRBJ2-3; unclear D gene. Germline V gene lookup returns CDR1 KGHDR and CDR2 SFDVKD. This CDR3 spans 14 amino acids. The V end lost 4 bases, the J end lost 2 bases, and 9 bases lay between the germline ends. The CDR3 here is CATSEQANTDTQYF. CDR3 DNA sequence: TGTGCCACCAGTGAGCAAGCGAACACAGATACGCAGTATTTT.

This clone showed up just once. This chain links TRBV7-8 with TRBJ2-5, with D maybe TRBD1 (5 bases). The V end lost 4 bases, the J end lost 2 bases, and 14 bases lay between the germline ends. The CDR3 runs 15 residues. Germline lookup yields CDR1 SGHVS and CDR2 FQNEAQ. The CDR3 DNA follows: TGTGCCAGCAGCTCTAGGGGTAGGGCTCAAGAGACCCAGTACTTC. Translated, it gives CASSSRGRAQETQYF.

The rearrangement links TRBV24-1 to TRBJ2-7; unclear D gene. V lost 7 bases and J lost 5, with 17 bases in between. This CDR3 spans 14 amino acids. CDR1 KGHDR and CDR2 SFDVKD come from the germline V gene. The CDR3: CATSHFSTMDEQYF. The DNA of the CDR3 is TGTGCCACCAGCCACTTTAGTACGATGGACGAGCAGTACTTC.